This TCR beta chain was retrieved from a study of blood T cell repertoires in COVID-19 (dated by TCRdb to the early 2020s). Looking at the study overall: The collaborator samples originated in the United States, Italy and Spain and spanned the acute and convalescent phases of COVID-19. The material from the prospective study consisted of cDNA or gDNA derived from T cells, B-cell-depleted T cells, or PBMCs. Subjects who had been exposed to COVID-19, were actively infected with it, or had recovered from it provided the deeply sampled blood TCRbeta repertoires that made up the dataset. A freely available public database, intended as a resource for researchers studying the immune response to SARS-CoV-2, is where the repertoires were released. Samples were obtained from the ongoing ImmuneRACE study (first 160 participants) and from 1,254 subjects provided by 6 global collaborators. The sample metadata nearly always contained a de-identified subject ID, COVID-19 status, age in years and sex. Where HLA class I and class II types were available, the types were taken from metadata supplied by the sample provider, not from assay-based typing.

To note about this clone: Its antigen is currently not known. There are no base qualities to consult, and no much larger clone falls within one base.

Beyond this particular receptor, the publication reports: Clinical and demographic metadata were provided uncurated, with the amount varying by source and participant.

V and J lose 7 bases and 6 bases, and a span of 15 bases separates them. The germline V gene specifies MNHEY as CDR1 and SVGAGI as CDR2. The CDR3, cysteine through phenylalanine, is 13 amino acids long. Only the CDR3 DNA is retained, 39 bases long and in frame from the first base. TCRbeta CDR3 regions were amplified from genomic DNA by means of the immunoSEQ Assay, a bias-controlled multiplex PCR. The paper's data handling went like this. The number of nucleated cells in each sample was estimated from the amplification of reference gene primers within the assay. To quantify the absolute abundance of each unique TCRbeta CDR3 rearrangement, sequence reads were collapsed and filtered. For each sample, productive Simpson clonality was calculated as the square root of Simpson's diversity index over productive rearrangements. TCRdb re-hosts the immuneACCESS table, in-frame sequences only. Its copies lack some clones; in the studies checked, an unresolved V gene accounts for under half of them, and the cause for the rest is not known. V, J and clone size derive from that table, while D and trimming were established from the DNA sequence. The sample data list tens of thousands of clones, and 83% of these were observed just once. Roughly 20% of the sample is held by the ten biggest clonotypes.

Whole blood was collected in K2EDTA tubes by collaborating institutions according to the institutions' own protocols. For TCRbeta analysis, collaborator samples were shipped as frozen whole blood, as isolated PBMCs, or as DNA extracted from either sample type. This receptor was identified in a woman of 80 years or more with acute or convalescent COVID-19. The sequencing input was peripheral blood. The V and J segments used are TRBV6-5 and TRBJ1-2; no D gene call is confident. The CDR3 is CASTPHTQDGYTF. Read as DNA, the sequence is TGTGCCAGCACCCCTCACACCCAGGATGGCTACACCTTC.